A single count supports the clone carrying this T cell receptor beta chain. The assay was immunoSEQ multiplex PCR, and TCRdb's table has in-frame clones only and misses some. Seen here are more than 300,000 clones, 80% to 90% observed once, and the top ten hold 10%. These data originate in a study of blood T cell repertoires in COVID-19. Study-level information: COVID-19 samples, acute and convalescent, were from the United States, Italy and Spain.

Ages ranged from about 18 to 100 years, with residence in 24 US areas. The TCR was taken from a woman aged 18-30 years who had recovered from COVID-19. Sequencing was carried out using PBMCs or T cells enriched from blood (not recorded which).

The CDR3 here is CASGTGGTGANVLTF. The CDR3 DNA sequence: TGTGCCAGCGGAACAGGGGGGACTGGGGCCAACGTCCTGACTTTC. The chain carries TRBV27 and TRBJ2-6; 8 bases agree with TRBD1. V was clipped by 8 bases and J by 2 bases; unmatched bases: 5. This CDR3 contains 15 residues. Per the germline V gene, CDR1 is MNHEY and CDR2 is SMNVEV (reference sequence).